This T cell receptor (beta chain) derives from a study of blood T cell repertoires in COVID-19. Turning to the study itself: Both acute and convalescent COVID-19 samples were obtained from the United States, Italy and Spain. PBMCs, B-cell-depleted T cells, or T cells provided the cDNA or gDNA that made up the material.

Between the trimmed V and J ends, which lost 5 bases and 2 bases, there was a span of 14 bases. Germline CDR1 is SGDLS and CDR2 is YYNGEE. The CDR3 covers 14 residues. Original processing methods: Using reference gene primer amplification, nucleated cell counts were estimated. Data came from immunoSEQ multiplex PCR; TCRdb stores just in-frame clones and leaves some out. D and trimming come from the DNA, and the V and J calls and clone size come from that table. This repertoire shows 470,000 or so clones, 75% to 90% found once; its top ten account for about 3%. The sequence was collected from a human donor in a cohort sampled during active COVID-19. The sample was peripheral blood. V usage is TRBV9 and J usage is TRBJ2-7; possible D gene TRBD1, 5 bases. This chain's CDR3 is CASRYRKSAYEQYF. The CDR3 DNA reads TGTGCCAGCAGGTACAGGAAAAGCGCCTACGAGCAGTACTTC.